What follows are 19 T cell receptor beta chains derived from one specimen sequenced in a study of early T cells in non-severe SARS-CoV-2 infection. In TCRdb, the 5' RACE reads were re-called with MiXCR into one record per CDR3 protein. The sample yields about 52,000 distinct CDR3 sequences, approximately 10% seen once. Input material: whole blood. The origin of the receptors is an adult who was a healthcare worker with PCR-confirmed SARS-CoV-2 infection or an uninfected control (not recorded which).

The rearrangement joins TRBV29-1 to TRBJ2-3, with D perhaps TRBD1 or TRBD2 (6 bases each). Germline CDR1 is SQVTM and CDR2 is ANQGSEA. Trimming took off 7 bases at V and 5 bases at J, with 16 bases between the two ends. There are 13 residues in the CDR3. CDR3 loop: CSAALRGVDTQYF. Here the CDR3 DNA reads TGCAGCGCTGCCCTAAGGGGGGTAGATACGCAGTATTTT.

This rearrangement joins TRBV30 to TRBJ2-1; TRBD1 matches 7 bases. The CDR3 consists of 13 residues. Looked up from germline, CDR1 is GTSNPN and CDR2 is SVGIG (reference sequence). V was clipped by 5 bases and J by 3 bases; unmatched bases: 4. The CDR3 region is CAWVRDSYNEQFF. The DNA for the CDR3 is TGTGCCTGGGTCCGGGACAGCTACAATGAGCAGTTCTTC.

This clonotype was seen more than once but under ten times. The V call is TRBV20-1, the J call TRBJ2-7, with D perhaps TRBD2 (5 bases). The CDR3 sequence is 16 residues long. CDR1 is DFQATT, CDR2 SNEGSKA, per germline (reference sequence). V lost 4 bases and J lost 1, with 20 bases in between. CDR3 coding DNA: TGCAGTGCTACCTCCCGGGAAAAAACGGGATCCTACGAGCAGTACTTC. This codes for CSATSREKTGSYEQYF.

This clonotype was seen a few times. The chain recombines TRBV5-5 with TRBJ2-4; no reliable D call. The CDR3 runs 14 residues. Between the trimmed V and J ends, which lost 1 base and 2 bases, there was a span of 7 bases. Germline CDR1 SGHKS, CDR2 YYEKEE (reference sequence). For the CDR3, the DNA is TGTGCCAGCAGCTTGTTAGGCTCCAAAAACATTCAGTACTTC. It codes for CASSLLGSKNIQYF.

This chain's CDR3 is CASSEDWDSYEQYF. The CDR3 DNA follows: TGTGCCAGCAGTGAAGACTGGGACTCCTACGAGCAGTACTTC. V and J are TRBV25-1 and TRBJ2-7; D gene ambiguous. Trimming shortened V by 2 bases and J by 0 bases, and 8 bases separated the two germline ends. This CDR3 spans 14 amino acids. Germline CDR1 MGHDK, CDR2 SYGVNS.

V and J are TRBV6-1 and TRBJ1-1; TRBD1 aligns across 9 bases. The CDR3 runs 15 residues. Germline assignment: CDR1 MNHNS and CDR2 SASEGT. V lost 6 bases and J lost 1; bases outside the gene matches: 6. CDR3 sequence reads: CASRDRGTPNTEAFF. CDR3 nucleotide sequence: TGTGCCAGCAGGGACAGGGGCACACCGAACACTGAAGCTTTCTTT.

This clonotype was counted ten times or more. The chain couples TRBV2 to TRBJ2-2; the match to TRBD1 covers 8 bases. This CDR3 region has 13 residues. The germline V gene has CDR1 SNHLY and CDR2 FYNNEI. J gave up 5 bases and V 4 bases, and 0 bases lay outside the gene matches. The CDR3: CASSGQGTGELFF. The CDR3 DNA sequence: TGTGCCAGCAGTGGACAGGGGACCGGGGAGCTGTTTTTT.

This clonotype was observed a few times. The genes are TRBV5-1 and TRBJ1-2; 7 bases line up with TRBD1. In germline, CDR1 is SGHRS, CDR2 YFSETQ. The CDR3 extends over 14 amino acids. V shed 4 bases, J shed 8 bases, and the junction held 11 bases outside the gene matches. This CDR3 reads CASSIGGTASGYTF. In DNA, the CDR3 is TGCGCCAGCAGCATAGGGGGCACGGCGAGCGGCTACACCTTC.

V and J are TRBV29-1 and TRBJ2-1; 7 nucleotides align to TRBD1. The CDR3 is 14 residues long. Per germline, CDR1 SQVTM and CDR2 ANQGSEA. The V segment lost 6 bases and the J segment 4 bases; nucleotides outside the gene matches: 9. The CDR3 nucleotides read TGCAGCGTATTAGACAGGGCAACTTACAATGAGCAGTTCTTC. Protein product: CSVLDRATYNEQFF.

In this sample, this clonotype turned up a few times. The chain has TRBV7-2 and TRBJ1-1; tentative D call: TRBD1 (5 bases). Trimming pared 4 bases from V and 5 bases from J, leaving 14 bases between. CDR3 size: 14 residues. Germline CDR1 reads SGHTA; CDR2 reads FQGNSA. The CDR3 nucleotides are TGTGCCAGCAGCTCAGGGACTTGGGGGACTGAAGCTTTCTTT. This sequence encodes CASSSGTWGTEAFF.

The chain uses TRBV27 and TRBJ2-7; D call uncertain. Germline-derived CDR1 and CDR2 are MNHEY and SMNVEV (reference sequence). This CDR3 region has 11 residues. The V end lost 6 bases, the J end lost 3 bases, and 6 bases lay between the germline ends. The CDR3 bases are TGTGCCAGCAGGGGCCTCTACGAGCAGTACTTC. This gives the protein CASRGLYEQYF.

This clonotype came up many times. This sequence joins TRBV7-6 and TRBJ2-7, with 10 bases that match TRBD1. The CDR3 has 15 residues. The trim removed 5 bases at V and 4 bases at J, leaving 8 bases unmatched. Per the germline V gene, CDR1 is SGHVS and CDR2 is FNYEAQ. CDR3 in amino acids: CASSLSGTGAYEQYF. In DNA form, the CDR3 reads TGTGCCAGCAGCCTATCCGGGACAGGGGCATACGAGCAGTACTTC.

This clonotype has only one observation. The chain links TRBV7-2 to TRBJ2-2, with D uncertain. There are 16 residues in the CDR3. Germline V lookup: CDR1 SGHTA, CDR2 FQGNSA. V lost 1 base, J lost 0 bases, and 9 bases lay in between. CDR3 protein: CASSLGRLANTGELFF. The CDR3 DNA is TGTGCCAGCAGCTTAGGACGACTCGCGAACACCGGGGAGCTGTTTTTT.

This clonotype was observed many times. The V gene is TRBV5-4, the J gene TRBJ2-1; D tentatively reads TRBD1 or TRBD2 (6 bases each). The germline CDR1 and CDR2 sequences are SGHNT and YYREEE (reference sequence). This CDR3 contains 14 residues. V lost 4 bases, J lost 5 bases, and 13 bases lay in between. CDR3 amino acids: CASSGGGVDNEQFF. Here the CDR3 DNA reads TGTGCCAGCAGCGGGGGCGGGGTAGACAATGAGCAGTTCTTC. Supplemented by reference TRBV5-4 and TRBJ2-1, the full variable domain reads ETGVTQSPTHLIKTRGQQVTLRCSSQSGHNTVSWYQQALGQGPQFIFQYYREEENGRGNFPPRFSGLQFPNYSSELNVNALELDDSALYLCASSGGGVDNEQFFGPGTRLTVL.

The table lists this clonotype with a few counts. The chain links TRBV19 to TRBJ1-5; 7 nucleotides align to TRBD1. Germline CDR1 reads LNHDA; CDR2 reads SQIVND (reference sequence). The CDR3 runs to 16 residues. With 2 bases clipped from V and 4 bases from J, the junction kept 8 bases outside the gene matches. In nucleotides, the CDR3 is TGTGCCAGTAGTATACCTAGACAGGGTTTAAATCAGCCCCAGCATTTT. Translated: CASSIPRQGLNQPQHF.

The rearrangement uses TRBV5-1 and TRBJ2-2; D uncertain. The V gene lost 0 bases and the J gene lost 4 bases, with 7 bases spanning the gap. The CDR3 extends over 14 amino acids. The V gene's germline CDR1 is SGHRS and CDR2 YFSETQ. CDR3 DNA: TGCGCCAGCAGCTTGGGACCTAGCACCGGGGAGCTGTTTTTT. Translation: CASSLGPSTGELFF.

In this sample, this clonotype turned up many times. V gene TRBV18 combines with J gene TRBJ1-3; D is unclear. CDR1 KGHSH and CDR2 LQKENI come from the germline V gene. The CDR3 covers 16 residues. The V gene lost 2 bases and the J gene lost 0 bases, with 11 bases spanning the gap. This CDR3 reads CASSPSGPNSGNTIYF. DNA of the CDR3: TGTGCCAGCTCACCATCGGGTCCCAACTCTGGAAACACCATATATTTT.

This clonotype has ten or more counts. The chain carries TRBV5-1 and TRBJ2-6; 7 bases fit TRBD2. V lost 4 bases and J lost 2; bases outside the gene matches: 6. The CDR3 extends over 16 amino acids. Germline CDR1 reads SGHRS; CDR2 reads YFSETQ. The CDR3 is CASSPSGIAGANVLTF. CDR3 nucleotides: TGCGCCAGCAGCCCGAGCGGGATAGCTGGGGCCAACGTCCTGACTTTC.

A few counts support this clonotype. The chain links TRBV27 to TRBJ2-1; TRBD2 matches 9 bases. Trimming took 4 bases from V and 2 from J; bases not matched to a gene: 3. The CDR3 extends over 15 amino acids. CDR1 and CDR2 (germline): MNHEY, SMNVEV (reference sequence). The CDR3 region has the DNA TGTGCCAGCAGTTATAGCGGGGGAACCTACAATGAGCAGTTCTTC. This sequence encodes CASSYSGGTYNEQFF.